This T cell receptor beta chain is from a study of cytomegalovirus exposure and HLA in healthy donors. Study conclusions and caveats: Highly shared sequence variants in one cluster were likely a sequencing artifact.

Researchers ran the PCR with 60 Vbeta and 13 Jbeta primers. TCRdb's table, derived via immunoSEQ multiplex PCR, lists solely in-frame clones and lacks some. The sample includes about 140,000 clones, 80% of them seen just once. Comments on this clone: Its antigen is unidentified.

The CDR3 is 14 amino acids. V was shortened by 5 bases and J by 7 bases, with 12 bases between the two germline ends. CDR1 MNHEY and CDR2 SVGAGI come from the germline V gene. The V gene is TRBV6-5, the J gene TRBJ1-6; unclear D gene. Sequencing was carried out using PBMCs. The clonotype comes from a man aged 35 to 55 in good health and CMV-seropositive. The CDR3 sequence: CASSRNVGNSPLHF. The DNA for the CDR3 is TGTGCCAGCAGTCGGAACGTCGGGAATTCACCCCTCCACTTT.